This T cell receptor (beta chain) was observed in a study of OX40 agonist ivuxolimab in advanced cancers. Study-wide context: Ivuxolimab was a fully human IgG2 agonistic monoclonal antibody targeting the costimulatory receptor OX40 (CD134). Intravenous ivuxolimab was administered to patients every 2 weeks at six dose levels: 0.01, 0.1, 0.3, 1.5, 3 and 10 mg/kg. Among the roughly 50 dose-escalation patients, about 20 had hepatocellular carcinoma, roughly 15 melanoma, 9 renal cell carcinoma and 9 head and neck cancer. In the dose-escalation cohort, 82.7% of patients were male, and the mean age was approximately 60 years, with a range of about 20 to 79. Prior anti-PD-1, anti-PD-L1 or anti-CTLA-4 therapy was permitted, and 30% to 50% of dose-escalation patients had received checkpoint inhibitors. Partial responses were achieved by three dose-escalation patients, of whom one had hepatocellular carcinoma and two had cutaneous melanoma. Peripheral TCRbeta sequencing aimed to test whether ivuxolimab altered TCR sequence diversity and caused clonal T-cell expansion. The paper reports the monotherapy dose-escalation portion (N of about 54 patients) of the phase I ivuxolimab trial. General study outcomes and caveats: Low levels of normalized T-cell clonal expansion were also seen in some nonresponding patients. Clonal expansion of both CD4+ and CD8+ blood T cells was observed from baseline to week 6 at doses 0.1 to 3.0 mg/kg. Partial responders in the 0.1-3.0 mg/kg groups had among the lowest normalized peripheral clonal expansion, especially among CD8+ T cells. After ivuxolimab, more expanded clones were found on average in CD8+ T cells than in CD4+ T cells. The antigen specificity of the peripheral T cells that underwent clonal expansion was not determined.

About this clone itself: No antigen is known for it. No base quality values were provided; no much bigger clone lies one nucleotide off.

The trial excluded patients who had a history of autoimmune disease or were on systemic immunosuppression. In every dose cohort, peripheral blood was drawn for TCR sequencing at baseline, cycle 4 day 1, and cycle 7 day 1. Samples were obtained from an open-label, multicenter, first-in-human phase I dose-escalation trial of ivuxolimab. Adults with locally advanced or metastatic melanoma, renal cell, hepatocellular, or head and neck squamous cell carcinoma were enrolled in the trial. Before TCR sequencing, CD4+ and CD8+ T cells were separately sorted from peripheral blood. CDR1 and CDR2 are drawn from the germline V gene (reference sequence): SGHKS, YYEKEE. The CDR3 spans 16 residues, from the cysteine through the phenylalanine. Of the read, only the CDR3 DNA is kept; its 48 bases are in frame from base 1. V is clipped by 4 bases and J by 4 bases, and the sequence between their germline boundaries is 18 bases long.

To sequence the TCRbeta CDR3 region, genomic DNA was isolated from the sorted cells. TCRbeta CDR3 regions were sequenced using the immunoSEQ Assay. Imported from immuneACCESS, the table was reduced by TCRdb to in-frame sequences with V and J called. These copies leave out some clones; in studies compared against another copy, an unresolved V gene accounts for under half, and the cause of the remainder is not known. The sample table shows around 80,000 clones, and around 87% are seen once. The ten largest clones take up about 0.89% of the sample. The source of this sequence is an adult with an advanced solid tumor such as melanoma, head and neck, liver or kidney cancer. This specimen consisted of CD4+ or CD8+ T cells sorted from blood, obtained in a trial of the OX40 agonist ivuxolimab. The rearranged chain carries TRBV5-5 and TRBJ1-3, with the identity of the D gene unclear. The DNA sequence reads TGTGCCAGCAGCCGATCGCTCGCGGGGTGGGGAAACACCATATATTTT. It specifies CASSRSLAGWGNTIYF.